Each of the 19 T cell receptor beta chains below was sequenced from the same sample in a study of naive and memory T cell subsets. Two oligonucleotides, mixed equimolar, formed the beta constant-region primer covering TRBC1 and TRBC2. MiXCR, applied by TCRdb to the UMI-ligation and nested PCR reads, yields one record per CDR3 protein. The sample contains roughly 98,000 distinct CDR3 sequences, 6% to 7.5% of which appear only once. The material sequenced was central memory CD4+ T cells from blood. The receptors come from a human donor in good health.

This rearrangement joins TRBV6-1 to TRBJ2-3, with 9 positions matching TRBD1. Germline lookup yields CDR1 MNHNS and CDR2 SASEGT. The CDR3 contains 14 residues. The V and J ends lost 7 bases and 6 bases, in that order; junction bases with no gene match: 8. In nucleotides, the CDR3 is TGTGCCAGCAAGACGGACAGGGGAGGTGATACGCAGTATTTT. Amino acids: CASKTDRGGDTQYF.

This clonotype has a count of ten or more. The V gene is TRBV12-3 or TRBV12-4, the J gene TRBJ2-2, with a possible D match to TRBD1 (5 bases). The CDR3 sequence is 14 residues long. Deletions cut 2 bases from V and 2 bases from J, with 6 bases between. The DNA of the CDR3 is TGTGCCAGCAGTTTACAGGGAAACACCGGGGAGCTGTTTTTT. Amino acids: CASSLQGNTGELFF.

This clonotype has just a few counts. The chain combines TRBV19 with TRBJ1-2; a weak D match, TRBD1 (5 bases). CDR1 is LNHDA and CDR2 is SQIVND in the germline V gene (reference sequence). The CDR3 totals 13 residues. The V end lost 6 bases, the J end lost 3 bases, and 11 bases lay between the germline ends. The CDR3 nucleotides read TGTGCCAGTAGAAAGGGGACGGACTATGGCTACACCTTC. Its protein product is CASRKGTDYGYTF. Full variable domain (missing parts from reference TRBV19 and TRBJ1-2): DGGITQSPKYLFRKEGQNVTLSCEQNLNHDAMYWYRQDPGQGLRLIYYSQIVNDFQKGDIAEGYSVSREKKESFPLTVTSAQKNPTAFYLCASRKGTDYGYTFGSGTRLTVV.

Many counts were recorded for this clonotype. V is TRBV20-1 and J is TRBJ1-1, with D unclear. The CDR3 runs 14 residues. Trimming shortened V by 6 bases and J by 0 bases, and 14 bases separated the two germline ends. Germline V gene lookup returns CDR1 DFQATT and CDR2 SNEGSKA (reference sequence). The CDR3 protein is CSAPQSRLNTEAFF. The CDR3 nucleotides are TGCAGTGCCCCGCAGAGCAGGTTGAACACTGAAGCTTTCTTT.

The V gene is TRBV6-2 or TRBV6-3, the J gene TRBJ2-7; 10 nucleotides match TRBD1. J lost 2 bases, V lost 10 bases, and 5 bases had no gene match. The CDR3 consists of 13 residues. Germline V lookup: CDR1 MNHEY, CDR2 SVGEGT. This chain's CDR3 is CATNDRGPYEQYF. DNA for the CDR3: TGTGCCACCAACGACAGGGGGCCCTACGAGCAGTACTTC.

At least ten counts were recorded for this clonotype. The V and J genes are TRBV27 and TRBJ1-6; D gene uncertain. V dropped 4 bases and J dropped 5 bases, with 9 bases sitting between them. CDR3 length: 14 amino acids. Germline assignment: CDR1 MNHEY and CDR2 SMNVEV (reference sequence). CDR3 nucleotide sequence: TGTGCCAGCAGTTATCGGACCCATAATTCACCCCTCCACTTT. As protein: CASSYRTHNSPLHF.

The chain links TRBV7-2 to TRBJ2-4; 7 bases map to TRBD1. V shed 5 bases and J 6 bases; nucleotides not matched to a gene: 16. CDR3 length: 17 amino acids. Germline-derived CDR1 and CDR2 are SGHTA and FQGNSA. In nucleotides, the CDR3 is TGTGCCAGCAGCCTGACACGAACCGGGACAGCTTTAAACATTCAGTACTTC. This codes for CASSLTRTGTALNIQYF.

This clonotype came up a few times. The CDR3 nucleotides read TGTGCCAGCACTCGGCGGCTAGCGGGAGTGGATGAGCAGTTCTTC. It codes for CASTRRLAGVDEQFF. The V gene is TRBV9, the J gene TRBJ2-1; 10 nucleotides agree with TRBD2. The J segment lost 8 bases and the V segment lost 6 bases, leaving 11 bases of the junction unmatched. Per germline, CDR1 SGDLS and CDR2 YYNGEE. There are 15 residues in the CDR3.

This clonotype was found many times. V is TRBV20-1 and J is TRBJ2-1, with 11 positions matching TRBD2. This CDR3 spans 14 amino acids. The germline gives CDR1 DFQATT, CDR2 SNEGSKA (reference sequence). Trimming cost V 5 bases and J 10 bases; bases outside gene matches: 10. The CDR3 nucleotides read TGCAGTGCTGGCCCCGGGACTAGCGGCAGCGAGCAGTTCTTC. It encodes CSAGPGTSGSEQFF.

This clonotype was seen a few times. The chain uses TRBV18 and TRBJ2-1; D gene ambiguous. The CDR3 extends over 12 amino acids. The V end was cut by 6 bases, the J end by 10 bases, with 13 bases between. Germline loops: CDR1 KGHSH, CDR2 LQKENI. The CDR3: CASSQLVGEQFF. The CDR3 DNA is TGTGCCAGCTCGCAACTCGTAGGAGAGCAGTTCTTC.

This clonotype has only a few counts. The gene calls are TRBV18 and TRBJ2-2; 8 bases match TRBD1. The CDR3 loop spans 15 amino acids. J lost 4 bases, V lost 4 bases, and 5 bases had no gene match. Looked up from germline, CDR1 is KGHSH and CDR2 is LQKENI. The CDR3 region is CASSRGQGSTGELFF. The CDR3 DNA reads TGTGCCAGCTCACGAGGACAGGGAAGCACCGGGGAGCTGTTTTTT.

This clonotype has just a few counts. The chain combines TRBV27 with TRBJ2-2; 7 nucleotides match TRBD2. This CDR3 is built from 14 residues. V gave up 0 bases and J gave up 6 bases; unmatched junction bases: 1. Germline V gene sequence: CDR1 MNHEY, CDR2 SMNVEV (reference sequence). CDR3 loop: CASSLSGRAGELFF. As DNA, the CDR3 is TGTGCCAGCAGTTTATCAGGGAGGGCCGGGGAGCTGTTTTTT.

This clonotype has ten or more counts. V is TRBV7-2 and J is TRBJ1-5, with D unclear. V lost 3 bases, J lost 4 bases, and 7 bases lay in between. The germline V gene encodes CDR1 SGHTA and CDR2 FQGNSA. The CDR3 sequence is 13 residues long. CDR3: CASSLGANQPQHF. The CDR3 DNA is TGTGCCAGCAGCTTGGGCGCAAATCAGCCCCAGCATTTT.

This clonotype was detected many times. The CDR3 spells CASSGQAGGALHF. The CDR3 nucleotides are TGTGCCAGCAGTGGACAGGCTGGAGGGGCCCTCCACTTT. The chain has TRBV27 and TRBJ1-6; 7 bases fit TRBD1. This CDR3 has 13 amino acids. Germline CDR1 reads MNHEY; CDR2 reads SMNVEV (reference sequence). After removal of 5 bases from V and 14 bases from J, the junction contained 9 bases not matched to a gene.

The chain carries TRBV7-8 and TRBJ2-1; TRBD2 is a possible D gene (7 bases). CDR1 and CDR2 (germline): SGHVS, FQNEAQ. Trimming left V 5 bases short and J 7 bases short, with 21 bases between. The CDR3 runs to 16 residues. For the CDR3, the DNA is TGTGCCAGCAGCCGAGGGGGAGGGAGAATGGTGAATGAGCAGTTCTTC. Amino acids: CASSRGGGRMVNEQFF.

The chain is built from TRBV28 and TRBJ2-4; no clear D. This CDR3 has 15 amino acids. The V gene's germline CDR1 is MDHEN and CDR2 SYDVKM. The V end was cut by 4 bases, the J end by 2 bases, with 12 bases between. The CDR3 here is CASSSLPRTKNIQYF. Here the CDR3 DNA reads TGTGCCAGCAGTTCCTTACCGAGGACCAAAAACATTCAGTACTTC.

This clonotype was picked up many times. V is TRBV11-2 and J is TRBJ2-3; unclear D gene. CDR1 and CDR2 from the germline V gene are SGHAT and FQNNGV. There are 12 residues in the CDR3. The germline V and J ends were trimmed by 7 bases and 4 bases, with 9 bases remaining between them. CDR3 sequence: CASTPYSDTQYF. For the CDR3, the DNA is TGTGCCAGCACCCCCTACTCAGATACGCAGTATTTT.

This clonotype is termed medium-sized (0.01 to 0.1%). The J gene is TRBJ2-5, the V gene TRBV11-2; D ambiguous. CDR3 length: 13 amino acids. The V end was cut by 1 base, the J end by 2 bases, with 5 bases between. CDR1 and CDR2 from the germline V gene are SGHAT and FQNNGV. The DNA for the CDR3 is TGTGCCAGCAGCTTAGGACTGCAAGAGACCCAGTACTTC. Translation: CASSLGLQETQYF.

The J gene is TRBJ2-3, the V gene TRBV5-4; D unresolved. Germline CDR1 SGHNT, CDR2 YYREEE (reference sequence). The CDR3 is made up of 15 amino acids. V was cut by 4 bases and J by 5 bases, with 17 bases left in between. In DNA form, the CDR3 reads TGTGCCAGCAGCCCCGACCCCGCAGGAATAGATACGCAGTATTTT. It specifies CASSPDPAGIDTQYF.